This T cell receptor (beta chain) was captured by sequencing in a study of T cell changes during pregnancy in multiple sclerosis. Sequencing was performed with immunoSEQ multiplex PCR; in TCRdb, only in-frame clones are kept and a portion is missing. The data hold fewer than 45,000 clones, with 90% to 95% observed a single time. This CDR3 contains 15 residues. Germline loops: CDR1 LGHNA, CDR2 YSLEER. V gave up 3 bases and J gave up 6 bases; unmatched junction bases: 8. This chain links TRBV4-3 with TRBJ2-3; 8 nucleotides align to TRBD2. The sample in question was CD8+ T cells from peripheral blood mononuclear cells, obtained in the third trimester of pregnancy. The clonotype originates from a female donor with multiple sclerosis, enrolled in a pregnancy study. The CDR3 DNA follows: TGCGCCAGCAGCCAGGGGATACTAGCGGATGATACGCAGTATTTT. It is translated as CASSQGILADDTQYF.